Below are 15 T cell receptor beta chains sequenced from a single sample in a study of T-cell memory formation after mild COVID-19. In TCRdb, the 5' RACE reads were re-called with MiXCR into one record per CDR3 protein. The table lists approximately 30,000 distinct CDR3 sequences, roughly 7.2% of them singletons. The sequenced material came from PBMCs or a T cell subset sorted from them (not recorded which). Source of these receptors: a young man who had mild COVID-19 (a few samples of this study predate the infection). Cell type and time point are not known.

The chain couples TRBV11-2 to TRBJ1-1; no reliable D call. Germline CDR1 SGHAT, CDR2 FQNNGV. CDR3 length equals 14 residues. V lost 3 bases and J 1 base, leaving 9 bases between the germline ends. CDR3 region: CASSFLRENTEAFF. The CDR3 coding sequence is TGTGCCAGCAGCTTTTTAAGAGAGAACACTGAAGCTTTCTTT.

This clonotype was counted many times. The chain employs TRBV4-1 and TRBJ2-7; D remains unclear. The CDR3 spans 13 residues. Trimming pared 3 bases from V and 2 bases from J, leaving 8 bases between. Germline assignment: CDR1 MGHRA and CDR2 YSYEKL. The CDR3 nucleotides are TGCGCCAGCAGCCATGCACAAACCTACGAGCAGTACTTC. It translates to CASSHAQTYEQYF.

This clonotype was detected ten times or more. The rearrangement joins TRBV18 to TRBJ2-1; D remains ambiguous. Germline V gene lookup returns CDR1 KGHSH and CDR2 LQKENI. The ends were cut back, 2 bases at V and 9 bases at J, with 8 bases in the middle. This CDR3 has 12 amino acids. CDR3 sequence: CASSPGLSEQFF. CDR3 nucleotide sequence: TGTGCCAGCTCACCAGGGCTCTCTGAGCAGTTCTTC.

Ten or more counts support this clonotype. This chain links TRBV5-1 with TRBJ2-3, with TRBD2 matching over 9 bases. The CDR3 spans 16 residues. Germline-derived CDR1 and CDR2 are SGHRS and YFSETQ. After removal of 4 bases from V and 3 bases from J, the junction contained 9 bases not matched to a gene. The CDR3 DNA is TGCGCCAGCAGCCCGTCCGCGAGCGGGAGGACAGATACGCAGTATTTT. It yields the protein CASSPSASGRTDTQYF.

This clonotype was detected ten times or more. CDR3 coding DNA: TGTGCCACCCCCCCAGATACGCAGTATTTT. Residues: CATPPDTQYF. The gene calls are TRBV24-1 and TRBJ2-3; the D is unclear. CDR1 is KGHDR, CDR2 SFDVKD, per germline. Trimming pared 9 bases from V and 4 bases from J, leaving 4 bases between. The CDR3 length is 10 residues.

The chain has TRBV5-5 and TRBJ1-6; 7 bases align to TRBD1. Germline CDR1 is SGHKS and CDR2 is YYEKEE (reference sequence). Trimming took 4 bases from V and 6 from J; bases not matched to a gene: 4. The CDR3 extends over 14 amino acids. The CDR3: CASSIQGFNSPLHF. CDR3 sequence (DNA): TGTGCCAGCAGCATACAGGGGTTTAATTCACCCCTCCACTTT. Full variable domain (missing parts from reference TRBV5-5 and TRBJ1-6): DAGVTQSPTHLIKTRGQQVTLRCSPISGHKSVSWYQQVLGQGPQFIFQYYEKEERGRGNFPDRFSARQFPNYSSELNVNALLLGDSALYLCASSIQGFNSPLHFGNGTRLTVT.

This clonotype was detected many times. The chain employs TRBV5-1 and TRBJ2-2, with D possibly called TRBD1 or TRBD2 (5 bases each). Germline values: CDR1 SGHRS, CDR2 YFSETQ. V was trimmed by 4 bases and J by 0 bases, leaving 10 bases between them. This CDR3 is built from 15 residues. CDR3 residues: CASSIQGPNTGELFF. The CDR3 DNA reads TGCGCCAGCAGCATCCAGGGACCGAACACCGGGGAGCTGTTTTTT.

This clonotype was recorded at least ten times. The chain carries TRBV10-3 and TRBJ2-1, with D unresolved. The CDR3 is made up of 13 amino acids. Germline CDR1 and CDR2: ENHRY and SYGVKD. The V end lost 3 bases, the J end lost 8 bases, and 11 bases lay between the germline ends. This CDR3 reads CAISDQVWDEQFF. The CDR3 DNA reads TGTGCCATCAGTGACCAGGTATGGGATGAGCAGTTCTTC.

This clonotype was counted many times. The CDR3 is CASSRERLSSSYNEQFF. The CDR3 DNA is TGTGCCAGCAGCCGCGAAAGGCTGAGTAGCTCCTACAATGAGCAGTTCTTC. The chain couples TRBV16 to TRBJ2-1; D not certain. Looked up from germline, CDR1 is KGHSY and CDR2 is FQNENV. Trimming took 4 bases from V and 0 from J, leaving 16 bases between them. This CDR3 has 17 residues.

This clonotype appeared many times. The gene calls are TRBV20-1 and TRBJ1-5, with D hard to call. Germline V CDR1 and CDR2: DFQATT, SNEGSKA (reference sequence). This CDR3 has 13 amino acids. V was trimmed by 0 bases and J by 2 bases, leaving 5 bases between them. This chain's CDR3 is CSARDGGNQPQHF. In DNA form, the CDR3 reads TGCAGTGCTAGAGATGGGGGCAATCAGCCCCAGCATTTT.

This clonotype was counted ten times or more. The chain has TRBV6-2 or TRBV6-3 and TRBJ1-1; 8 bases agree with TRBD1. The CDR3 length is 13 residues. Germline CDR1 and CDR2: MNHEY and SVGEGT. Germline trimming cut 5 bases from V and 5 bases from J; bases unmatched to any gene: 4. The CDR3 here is CASSRQGRTEAFF. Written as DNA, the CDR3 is TGTGCCAGCAGTAGACAGGGGAGGACTGAAGCTTTCTTT.

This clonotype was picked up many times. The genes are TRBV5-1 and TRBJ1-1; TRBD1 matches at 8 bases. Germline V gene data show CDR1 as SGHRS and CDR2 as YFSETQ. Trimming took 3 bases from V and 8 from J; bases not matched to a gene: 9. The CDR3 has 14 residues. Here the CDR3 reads CASSSGQGLSEAFF. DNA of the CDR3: TGCGCCAGCAGCTCCGGACAGGGACTTTCCGAAGCTTTCTTT. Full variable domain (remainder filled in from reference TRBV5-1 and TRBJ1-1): KAGVTQTPRYLIKTRGQQVTLSCSPISGHRSVSWYQQTPGQGLQFLFEYFSETQRNKGNFPGRFSGRQFSNSRSEMNVSTLELGDSALYLCASSSGQGLSEAFFGQGTRLTVV.

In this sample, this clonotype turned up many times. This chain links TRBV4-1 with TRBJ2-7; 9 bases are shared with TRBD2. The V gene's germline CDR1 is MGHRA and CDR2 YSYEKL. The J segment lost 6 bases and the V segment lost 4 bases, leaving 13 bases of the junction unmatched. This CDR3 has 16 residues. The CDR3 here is CASSRPFAGGQFEQYF. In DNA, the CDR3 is TGCGCCAGCAGCCGACCTTTTGCGGGGGGGCAATTCGAGCAGTACTTC.

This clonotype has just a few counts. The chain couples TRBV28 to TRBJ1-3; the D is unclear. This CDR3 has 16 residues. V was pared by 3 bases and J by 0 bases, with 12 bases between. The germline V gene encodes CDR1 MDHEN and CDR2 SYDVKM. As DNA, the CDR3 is TGTGCCAGCAGTTTCTTTGGGTTGAGCTCTGGAAACACCATATATTTT. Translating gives CASSFFGLSSGNTIYF.

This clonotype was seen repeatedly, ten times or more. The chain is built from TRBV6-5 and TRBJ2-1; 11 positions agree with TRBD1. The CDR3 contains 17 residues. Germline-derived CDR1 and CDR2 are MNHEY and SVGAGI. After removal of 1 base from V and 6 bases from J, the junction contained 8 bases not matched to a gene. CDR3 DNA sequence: TGTGCCAGCAGTTACTGGACCCTAGGGACAGGGGGCAATGAGCAGTTCTTC. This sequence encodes CASSYWTLGTGGNEQFF.